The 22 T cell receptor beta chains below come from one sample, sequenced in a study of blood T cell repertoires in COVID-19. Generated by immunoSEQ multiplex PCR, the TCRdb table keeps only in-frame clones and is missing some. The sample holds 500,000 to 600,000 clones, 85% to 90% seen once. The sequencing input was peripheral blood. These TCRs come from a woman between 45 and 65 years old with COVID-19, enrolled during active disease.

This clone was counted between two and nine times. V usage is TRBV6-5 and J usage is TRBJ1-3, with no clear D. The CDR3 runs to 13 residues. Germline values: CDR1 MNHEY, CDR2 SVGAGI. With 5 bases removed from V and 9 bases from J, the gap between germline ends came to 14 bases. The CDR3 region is CASSPEGVGTIYF. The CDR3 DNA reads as TGTGCCAGCAGTCCTGAGGGAGTGGGCACCATATATTTT.

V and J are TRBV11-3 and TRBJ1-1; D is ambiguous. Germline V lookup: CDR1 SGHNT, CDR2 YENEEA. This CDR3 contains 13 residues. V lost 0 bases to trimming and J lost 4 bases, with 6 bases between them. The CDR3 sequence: CASSLEKSTEAFF. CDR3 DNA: TGTGCCAGCAGCTTAGAGAAGAGCACTGAAGCTTTCTTT.

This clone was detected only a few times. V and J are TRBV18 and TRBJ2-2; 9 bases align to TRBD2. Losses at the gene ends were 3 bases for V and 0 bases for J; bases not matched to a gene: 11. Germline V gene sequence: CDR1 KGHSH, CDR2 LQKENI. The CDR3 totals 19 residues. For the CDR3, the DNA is TGTGCCAGCTCACCCCATAGGGTAGCGGGGGCTACGAACACCGGGGAGCTGTTTTTT. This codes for CASSPHRVAGATNTGELFF.

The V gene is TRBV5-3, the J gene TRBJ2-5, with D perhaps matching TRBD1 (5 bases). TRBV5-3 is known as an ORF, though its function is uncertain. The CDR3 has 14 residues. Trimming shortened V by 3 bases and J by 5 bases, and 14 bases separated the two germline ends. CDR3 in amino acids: CARSSRQPEETQYF. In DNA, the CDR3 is TGTGCCAGAAGCTCCAGACAGCCCGAGGAGACCCAGTACTTC.

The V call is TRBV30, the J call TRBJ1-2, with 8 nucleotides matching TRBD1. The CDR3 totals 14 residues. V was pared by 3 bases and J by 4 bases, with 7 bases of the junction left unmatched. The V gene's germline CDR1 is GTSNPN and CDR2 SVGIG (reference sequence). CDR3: CAWRAAGGLYGYTF. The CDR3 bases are TGTGCCTGGAGGGCGGCAGGGGGCCTCTATGGCTACACCTTC. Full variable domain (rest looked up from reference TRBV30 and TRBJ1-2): SQTIHQWPATLVQPVGSPLSLECTVEGTSNPNLYWYRQAAGRGLQLLFYSVGIGQISSEVPQNLSASRPQDRQFILSSKKLLLSDSGFYLCAWRAAGGLYGYTFGSGTRLTVV.

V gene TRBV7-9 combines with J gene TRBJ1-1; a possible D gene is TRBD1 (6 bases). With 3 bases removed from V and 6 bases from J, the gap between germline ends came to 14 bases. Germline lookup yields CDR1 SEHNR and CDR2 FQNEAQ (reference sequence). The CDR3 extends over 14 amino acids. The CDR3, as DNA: TGTGCCAGCAGCTTCGGACAGACAGGAGCTGAAGCTTTCTTT. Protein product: CASSFGQTGAEAFF.

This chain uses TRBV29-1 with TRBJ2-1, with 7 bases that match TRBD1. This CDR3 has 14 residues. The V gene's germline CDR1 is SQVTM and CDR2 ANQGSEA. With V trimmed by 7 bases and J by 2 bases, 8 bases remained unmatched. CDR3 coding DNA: TGCAGCGCAAAGGGGGCAGTGACCTACAATGAGCAGTTCTTC. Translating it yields CSAKGAVTYNEQFF.

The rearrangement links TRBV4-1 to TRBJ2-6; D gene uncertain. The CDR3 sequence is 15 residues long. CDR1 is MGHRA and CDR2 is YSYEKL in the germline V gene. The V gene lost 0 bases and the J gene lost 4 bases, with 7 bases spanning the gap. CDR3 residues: CASSQDNGGANVLTF. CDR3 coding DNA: TGCGCCAGCAGCCAAGATAATGGCGGGGCCAACGTCCTGACTTTC.

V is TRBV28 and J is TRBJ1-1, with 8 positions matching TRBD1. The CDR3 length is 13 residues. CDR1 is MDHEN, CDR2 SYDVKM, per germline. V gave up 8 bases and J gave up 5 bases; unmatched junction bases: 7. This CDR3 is CASGRQGLTEAFF. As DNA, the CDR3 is TGTGCCAGCGGGAGACAGGGGCTTACTGAAGCTTTCTTT.

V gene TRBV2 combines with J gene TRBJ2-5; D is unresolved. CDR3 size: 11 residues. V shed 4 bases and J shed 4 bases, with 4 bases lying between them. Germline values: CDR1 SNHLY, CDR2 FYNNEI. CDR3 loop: CASSASETQYF. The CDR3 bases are TGTGCCAGCAGTGCCTCAGAGACCCAGTACTTC. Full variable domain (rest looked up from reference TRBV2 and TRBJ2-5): EPEVTQTPSHQVTQMGQEVILRCVPISNHLYFYWYRQILGQKVEFLVSFYNNEISEKSEIFDDQFSVERPDGSNFTLKIRSTKLEDSAMYFCASSASETQYFGPGTRLLVL.

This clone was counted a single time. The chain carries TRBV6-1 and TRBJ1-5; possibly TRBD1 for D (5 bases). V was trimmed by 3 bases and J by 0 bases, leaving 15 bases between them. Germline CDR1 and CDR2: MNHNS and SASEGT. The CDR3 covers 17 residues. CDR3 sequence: CASSDSAQGYSNQPQHF. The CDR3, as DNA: TGTGCCAGCAGTGATTCCGCTCAGGGCTATAGCAATCAGCCCCAGCATTTT.

In nucleotides, the CDR3 is TGTGCCAGCAGCTGGACAGGGGTGAACGGGGAGCTGTTTTTT. This gives the protein CASSWTGVNGELFF. This rearrangement joins TRBV7-2 to TRBJ2-2, with TRBD1 identical over 9 bases. J gave up 7 bases and V 4 bases, and 4 bases lay outside the gene matches. CDR1 is SGHTA, CDR2 FQGNSA, per germline. The CDR3 is 14 amino acids.

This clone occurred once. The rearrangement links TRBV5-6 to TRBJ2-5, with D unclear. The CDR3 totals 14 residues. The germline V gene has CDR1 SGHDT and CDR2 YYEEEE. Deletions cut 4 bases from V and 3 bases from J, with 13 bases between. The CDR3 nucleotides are TGTGCCAGCAGCCCTATTACTACGAAAGAGACCCAGTACTTC. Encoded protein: CASSPITTKETQYF.

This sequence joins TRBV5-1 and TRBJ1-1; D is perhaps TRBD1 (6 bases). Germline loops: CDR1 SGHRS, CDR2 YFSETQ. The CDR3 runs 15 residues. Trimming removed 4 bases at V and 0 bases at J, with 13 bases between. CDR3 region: CASSADTGLNTEAFF. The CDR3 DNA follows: TGCGCCAGCAGCGCGGATACAGGGTTGAACACTGAAGCTTTCTTT.

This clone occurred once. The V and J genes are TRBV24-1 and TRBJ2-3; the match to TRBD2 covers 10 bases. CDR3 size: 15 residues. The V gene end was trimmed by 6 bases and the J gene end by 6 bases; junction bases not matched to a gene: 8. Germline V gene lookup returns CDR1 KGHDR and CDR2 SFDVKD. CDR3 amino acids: CATSSLAGAGDTQYF. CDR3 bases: TGTGCCACCAGTTCCCTAGCGGGGGCCGGGGATACGCAGTATTTT.

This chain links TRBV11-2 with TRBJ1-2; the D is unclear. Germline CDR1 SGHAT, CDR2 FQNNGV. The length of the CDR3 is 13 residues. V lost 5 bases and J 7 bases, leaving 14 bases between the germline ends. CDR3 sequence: CASSPLKGGGYTF. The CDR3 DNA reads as TGTGCCAGCAGCCCTTTGAAGGGAGGTGGCTACACCTTC. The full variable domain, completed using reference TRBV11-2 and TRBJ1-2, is EAGVAQSPRYKIIEKRQSVAFWCNPISGHATLYWYQQILGQGPKLLIQFQNNGVVDDSQLPKDRFSAERLKGVDSTLKIQPAKLEDSAVYLCASSPLKGGGYTFGSGTRLTVV.

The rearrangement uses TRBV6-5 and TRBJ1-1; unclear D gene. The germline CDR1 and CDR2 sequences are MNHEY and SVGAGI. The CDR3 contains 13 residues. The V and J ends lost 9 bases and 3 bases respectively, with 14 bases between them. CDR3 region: CASCGRFDTEAFF. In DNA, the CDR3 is TGTGCCAGTTGCGGGAGGTTCGACACTGAAGCTTTCTTT.

The DNA for the CDR3 is TGTGCCAGCAGCTTAGGGGGGCGAGGCACTGAAGCTTTCTTT. The encoded protein is CASSLGGRGTEAFF. This sequence joins TRBV7-2 and TRBJ1-1; a possible D gene is TRBD1 (6 bases). The V gene's germline CDR1 is SGHTA and CDR2 FQGNSA. With 1 base removed from V and 4 bases from J, the gap between germline ends came to 10 bases. This CDR3 is 14 amino acids long.

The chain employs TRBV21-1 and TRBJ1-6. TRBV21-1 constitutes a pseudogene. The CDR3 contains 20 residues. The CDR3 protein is CASSKEFPAGLSSYNSPLHF. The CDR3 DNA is TGTGCCAGCAGCAAAGAGTTTCCGGCGGGTTTAAGCTCCTATAATTCACCCCTCCACTTT.

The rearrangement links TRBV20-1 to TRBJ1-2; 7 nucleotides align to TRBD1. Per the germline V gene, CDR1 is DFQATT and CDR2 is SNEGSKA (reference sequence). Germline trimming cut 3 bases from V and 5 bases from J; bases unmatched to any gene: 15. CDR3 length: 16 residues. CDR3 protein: CSASRGGRGKAYGYTF. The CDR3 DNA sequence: TGCAGTGCTAGTAGGGGCGGCAGGGGGAAGGCGTATGGCTACACCTTC.

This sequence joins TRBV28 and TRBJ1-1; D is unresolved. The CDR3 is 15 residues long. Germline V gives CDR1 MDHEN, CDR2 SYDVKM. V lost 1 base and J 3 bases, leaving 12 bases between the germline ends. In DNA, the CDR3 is TGTGCCAGCAGTTTATACCTGGGCAGCTACACTGAAGCTTTCTTT. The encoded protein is CASSLYLGSYTEAFF.

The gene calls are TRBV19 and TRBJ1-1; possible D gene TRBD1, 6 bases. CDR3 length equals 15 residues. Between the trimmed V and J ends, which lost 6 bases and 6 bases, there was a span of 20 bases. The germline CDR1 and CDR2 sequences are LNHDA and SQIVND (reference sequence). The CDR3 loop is CASRSTGYASAEAFF. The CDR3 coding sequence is TGTGCCAGTAGGTCAACAGGGTACGCAAGTGCTGAAGCTTTCTTT.